A single TCR beta chain is shown here with its context. The sample belongs to a study of cytomegalovirus exposure and HLA in healthy donors. The PCR made use of 60 Vbeta and 13 Jbeta primers. TCRdb's copy holds only in-frame clones and misses some; the assay was immunoSEQ multiplex PCR. The table shows over 150,000 clones, with roughly 78% occurring only once. This TCR came from a man aged 40-49 years in good health and CMV-seronegative. The material sequenced was PBMCs.

CDR3 residues: CAISGTGVTNEKLFF. CDR3 in DNA: TGTGCCATCTCCGGGACGGGAGTAACTAATGAAAAACTGTTTTTT. The J gene is TRBJ1-4, the V gene TRBV28; TRBD1 is a possible D gene (5 bases). The CDR3 runs to 15 residues. In germline, CDR1 is MDHEN, CDR2 SYDVKM. V was cut by 10 bases and J by 1 base, with 16 bases left in between.